Listed below are T cell receptor beta chains from one sample, sequenced in a study of T cell changes during pregnancy in multiple sclerosis. Profiling relied on immunoSEQ multiplex PCR, and the TCRdb table lists in-frame clones only, not all of them. This sample has about 79,000 clones, with 80% to 95% found just once. The sample in question was CD4+ T cells from peripheral blood mononuclear cells, obtained in the second trimester of pregnancy. These receptor sequences come from a female donor with multiple sclerosis, enrolled in a pregnancy study. CDR3s include the opening cysteine and the closing phenylalanine or tryptophan. A D gene is named only where the DNA matches it firmly. Expanded clones are given a class, and other clones once, few, many or no size at all.

.	TRBV6-6	TRBJ1-5	TRBD1	TGTGCCAGCAGCCACGGGACAGGGAATAGCAATCAGCCCCAGCATTTT	CASSHGTGNSNQPQHF
.	TRBV19	TRBJ1-5	.	TGTGCCAGTAGTATCGGCAGGAATAGCAATCAGCCCCAGCATTTT	CASSIGRNSNQPQHF
.	TRBV7-6	TRBJ2-5	TRBD1	TGTGCCAGCAGCTTATGGGGACAGCCTGATAGAGAGACCCAGTACTTC	CASSLWGQPDRETQYF
.	TRBV5-4	TRBJ1-4	TRBD1	TGTGCCAGCAGCCAAAAGCCGGGACAGGGGAACGAAAAACTGTTTTTT	CASSQKPGQGNEKLFF
.	TRBV7-9	TRBJ2-5	TRBD1	TGTGCCAGCAGGACAGGGGGGTCCCAAGAGACCCAGTACTTC	CASRTGGSQETQYF
.	TRBV27	TRBJ2-1	TRBD1	TGTGCCAGCAGTTCCCCGACAGGGGGTATGAATGAGCAGTTCTTC	CASSSPTGGMNEQFF
.	TRBV5-6	TRBJ1-2	TRBD1	TGTGCCAGCACCGCAATTTCGACAGGGAGGTATGGCTACACCTTC	CASTAISTGRYGYTF
.	TRBV4-1	TRBJ2-7	.	TGCGCCAGCAGCCAAGTGGCCTCCTCCTACGAGCAGTACTTC	CASSQVASSYEQYF
.	TRBV18	TRBJ2-1	TRBD2	TGTGCCAGCTCGTACGGACTAGCGGGAGAGAATGAGCAGTTCTTC	CASSYGLAGENEQFF
once	TRBV5-4	TRBJ2-1	.	TGTGCCAGCAGCCAATCTCAGGGTTCCTACAATGAGCAGTTCTTC	CASSQSQGSYNEQFF
.	TRBV28	TRBJ2-2	TRBD2	TGTGCCAGCAGTTTAATCCTAGCGGGGGGGACCGGGGAGCTGTTTTTT	CASSLILAGGTGELFF
once	TRBV27	TRBJ2-7	TRBD1	TGTGCCAGCAGATCCACGGACAGGGTGGCCTACGAGCAGTACTTC	CASRSTDRVAYEQYF
.	TRBV5-1	TRBJ2-7	.	TGCGCCAGCAGCTTGGTGGGCGGGATGGCTTCCTACGAGCAGTACTTC	CASSLVGGMASYEQYF
once	TRBV19	TRBJ2-1	.	TGTGCCACCTCTCAGGTTTACAATTCCTACAATGAGCAGTTCTTC	CATSQVYNSYNEQFF
.	TRBV7-6	TRBJ2-5	TRBD2	TGTGCCAGCAGCCTGGCGGCTAGCGGGAGAAGCGGGGAGACCCAGTACTTC	CASSLAASGRSGETQYF
.	TRBV4-1	TRBJ1-1	TRBD1	TGCGCCAGCAGCACCCGGGACAGTTCGTCGGCTTTCTTT	CASSTRDSSSAFF
.	TRBV28	TRBJ2-5	.	TGTGCCAGCAGTAAACTGGACTCGACGGGGAAGACCCAGTACTTC	CASSKLDSTGKTQYF
.	TRBV11-2	TRBJ2-1	TRBD2	TGTGCCAGCAGTTCCGGACTAGCGATCCCCTACAATGAGCAGTTCTTC	CASSSGLAIPYNEQFF
.	TRBV30	TRBJ1-5	.	TGTGCCTGGAGTACTGGGCAGGCCAAGCCCCAGCATTTT	CAWSTGQAKPQHF
.	TRBV7-9	TRBJ2-3	.	TGTGCCAGCAGCTTAGGTATGCAGACAGATACGCAGTATTTT	CASSLGMQTDTQYF
.	TRBV5-4	TRBJ1-2	.	TGTGCCAGCAGCTTGGCGTTGAGCTATGGCTACACCTTC	CASSLALSYGYTF
.	TRBV5-4	TRBJ2-1	TRBD2	TGTGCCAGCAGCTTTCAACTAGCGGGGGGCGGGAATGAGCAGTTCTTC	CASSFQLAGGGNEQFF
once	TRBV21-1	TRBJ1-2	.	TGTGCCAGCAGCCTACATCCCACAGGCCCGCAGTATGGCTACACCTTC	CASSLHPTGPQYGYTF
.	TRBV19	TRBJ2-3	.	TGTGCCAGTAGTATAAGGGGTACTAGCACAGATACGCAGTATTTT	CASSIRGTSTDTQYF
.	TRBV5-1	TRBJ2-3	.	TGCGCCAGCAGCGTGGGACCCCTTAGCCTCACAGATACGCAGTATTTT	CASSVGPLSLTDTQYF
.	TRBV18	TRBJ2-7	TRBD2	TGTGCCAGCTCACCCTCTAGCGGTTTAGCCGACGAGCAGTACTTC	CASSPSSGLADEQYF
.	TRBV6-5	TRBJ1-1	TRBD1	TGTGCCAGCACCGGATTAGGACAGGAGACTGAAGCTTTCTTT	CASTGLGQETEAFF
few	TRBV6-1	TRBJ1-5	TRBD1	TGTGCCAGCAGTGAAGCGACAGGGTGGCTCAGGAATCAGCCCCAGCATTTT	CASSEATGWLRNQPQHF
once	TRBV27	TRBJ1-5	.	TGTGCCAGCAGTTCCCCTCCTCGCGGCCAGCCCCAGCATTTT	CASSSPPRGQPQHF
.	TRBV27	TRBJ2-1	TRBD2	TGTGCCAGCTGGGCTAGCGGTACCTACAATGAGCAGTTCTTC	CASWASGTYNEQFF
.	TRBV7-2	TRBJ2-4	.	TGTGCCAGCAGCTTAGTTGAGGGGGTCGGAAACATTCAGTACTTC	CASSLVEGVGNIQYF
.	TRBV12-5	TRBJ2-7	TRBD1	TGTGCTAGTGGTTTGCCCGGACAGACAGGGGGGCCCTACGAGCAGTACTTC	CASGLPGQTGGPYEQYF
.	TRBV9	TRBJ2-1	.	TGTGCCAGCAGCGTAGCTACGGCGGACAATGAGCAGTTCTTC	CASSVATADNEQFF
once	TRBV6-5	TRBJ2-7	TRBD1	TGTGCCAGCAGGCCGTGGAAGGGGGCTTACGAGCAGTACTTC	CASRPWKGAYEQYF
once	TRBV7-7	TRBJ2-5	.	TGTGCCAGCAGCCGACAGATCCAAGAGACCCAGTACTTC	CASSRQIQETQYF
.	TRBV29-1	TRBJ1-2	TRBD1	TGCAGCGTTCAAGGGGGCGGCCCGGAAAGTGGCTACACCTTC	CSVQGGGPESGYTF
.	TRBV6-1	TRBJ2-1	.	TGTGCCAGCAGTGTTGAGCGCCAGGGGAATGAGCAGTTCTTC	CASSVERQGNEQFF
.	TRBV30	TRBJ2-7	.	TGTGCCTGGAGTCGTGTCCGGGGAATCCCCGAATACGAGCAGTACTTC	CAWSRVRGIPEYEQYF
once	TRBV6-6	TRBJ1-5	.	TGTGCCAGCAGTACAGGGTCAGGGCAGCCCCAGCATTTT	CASSTGSGQPQHF
.	TRBV6-6	TRBJ1-1	.	TGTGCCAGCAGGGGGACACTCAGGAGGACTGAAGCTTTCTTT	CASRGTLRRTEAFF
.	TRBV2	TRBJ1-6	.	TGTGCCAGCAGCGCGGACATGGGGAATTCACCCCTCCACTTT	CASSADMGNSPLHF
.	TRBV10-3	TRBJ2-7	TRBD1	TGTGCCATCCGGACAGGGGACTCCTACGAGCAGTACTTC	CAIRTGDSYEQYF
.	TRBV7-6	TRBJ2-3	.	TGTGCCAGCAGCTTCAGTATTAGCACAGATACGCAGTATTTT	CASSFSISTDTQYF
.	TRBV6-5	TRBJ1-2	TRBD1	TGTGCCAGCAGTTACTCGAAGGGTGGGACAGGGATCTTCACCTTC	CASSYSKGGTGIFTF
.	TRBV11-3	TRBJ2-7	TRBD2	TGTGCCAGCAGCTCCGGGGGGGGCCCCTACGAGCAGTACTTC	CASSSGGGPYEQYF
.	TRBV9	TRBJ1-6	TRBD1	TGTGCCAGCAGCGGGGGGACAGCTAATAATTCACCCCTCCACTTT	CASSGGTANNSPLHF
.	TRBV28	TRBJ2-7	TRBD1	TGTGCCAGCGAGGACAGGGGGGGTGACGAGCAGTACTTC	CASEDRGGDEQYF
.	TRBV29-1	TRBJ1-1	.	TGCAGCCTTCGGGGTCCGGGGAACACTGAAGCTTTCTTT	CSLRGPGNTEAFF
.	TRBV29-1	TRBJ2-7	.	TGCAGCGTTGACCAGGGTTCCGAGCAGTACTTC	CSVDQGSEQYF
once	TRBV14	TRBJ2-1	.	TGTGCCAGCAGCCAAGCCGGACTACCCAATGAGCAGTTCTTC	CASSQAGLPNEQFF
once	TRBV5-4	TRBJ2-2	TRBD2	TGTGCCAGCAGCTTGATTCGGGGGGCGAACACCGGGGAGCTGTTTTTT	CASSLIRGANTGELFF
.	TRBV7-6	TRBJ2-7	.	TGTGCCAGCAGCCTAGGGTCCGCAGGGATCTGGTACGAGCAGTACTTC	CASSLGSAGIWYEQYF
.	TRBV6-4	TRBJ2-3	.	TGTGCCAGCAGTCGGACAACCCTCTCCAACACAGATACGCAGTATTTT	CASSRTTLSNTDTQYF
.	TRBV10-3	TRBJ2-2	.	TGTGCCATCAGTGTCGGGCAGGGGACGAACACCGGGGAGCTGTTTTTT	CAISVGQGTNTGELFF
.	TRBV20-1	TRBJ2-7	.	TGCAGTGCCTGGGGACTCTACGAGCAGTACTTC	CSAWGLYEQYF
.	TRBV6-1	TRBJ1-6	.	TGTGCCAGCAGTGGGGGATTTGGGAGTTCACCCCTCCACTTT	CASSGGFGSSPLHF
few	TRBV9	TRBJ1-3	.	TGTGCCAGCAGCCCCACTGGGGCTACAGGACCGACATCCGGAAACACCATATATTTT	CASSPTGATGPTSGNTIYF
.	TRBV5-1	TRBJ1-1	TRBD1	TGCGCCAGCAGCCCCGGGACAGGGATGCCCACTGAAGCTTTCTTT	CASSPGTGMPTEAFF
.	TRBV4-3	TRBJ2-3	.	TGCGCCAGCAGTCGAGAGGGGGGGCGCACAGATACGCAGTATTTT	CASSREGGRTDTQYF